The 5 T cell receptor beta chains given below trace back to one sample, sequenced in a study of blood T cell repertoires in COVID-19. Using immunoSEQ multiplex PCR, the repertoire was profiled, and TCRdb retains in-frame clones only, with some absent. The sample shows 200,000 or so clones, less than 90% of them seen only once. The sample consisted of peripheral blood. Receptors were obtained from a woman aged 45-65 years with acute or convalescent COVID-19.

The rearrangement joins TRBV4-3 to TRBJ2-2; D gene unclear. Germline V lookup: CDR1 LGHNA, CDR2 YSLEER. Between the trimmed V and J ends, which lost 1 base and 1 base, there was a span of 10 bases. The CDR3 covers 16 residues. CDR3 coding DNA: TGCGCCAGCAGCCAAGGGGCAGACATGAACACCGGGGAGCTGTTTTTT. Translation: CASSQGADMNTGELFF.

V gene TRBV7-2 combines with J gene TRBJ1-2, with 8 bases aligning to TRBD1. Germline CDR1 reads SGHTA; CDR2 reads FQGNSA. Trimming at V came to 1 base and at J to 8 bases, leaving 9 bases not matched to a gene. The CDR3 spans 15 residues. The chain's CDR3 is CASSLVPDRVNGYTF. The CDR3 DNA follows: TGTGCCAGCAGCTTAGTACCGGACAGGGTTAACGGCTACACCTTC.

The V call is TRBV7-8, the J call TRBJ1-1, with a tentative D call TRBD1 (6 bases). Trimming took 1 base from V and 1 from J, leaving 16 bases between them. The CDR3 runs 17 residues. CDR1 is SGHVS, CDR2 FQNEAQ, per germline. CDR3 coding DNA: TGTGCCAGCAGCTTAGTAGCGGGGGCTAGAGGGAACACTGAAGCTTTCTTT. As protein: CASSLVAGARGNTEAFF.

As DNA, the CDR3 is TGCGCCAGCAGCTTGCAGGGACACTTGAACACCGGGGAGCTGTTTTTT. Residues: CASSLQGHLNTGELFF. The chain combines TRBV5-1 with TRBJ2-2, with D possibly TRBD1 on 6 matching bases. The CDR3 is 16 residues long. The V end was cut by 1 base, the J end by 1 base, with 11 bases between. Germline V gene sequence: CDR1 SGHRS, CDR2 YFSETQ.

The chain joins TRBV5-4 to TRBJ1-5; no clear D gene. Germline values: CDR1 SGHNT, CDR2 YYREEE (reference sequence). V gave up 2 bases and J gave up 5 bases, with 5 bases separating them. The CDR3 covers 12 residues. CDR3 DNA sequence: TGTGCCAGCAGCTTCGAGGATCAGCCCCAGCATTTT. The encoded protein is CASSFEDQPQHF.